The clone carrying this T cell receptor beta chain has at least ten counts. Researchers amplified the TCR beta CDR3 regions from RNA transcripts. First-round RT-PCR with HTBI primers amplified the TCR CDR3 region. TCRdb recomputed calls from the multiplex PCR reads with MiXCR, one row per CDR3 protein. This table holds under 650,000 distinct CDR3 sequences, about 16% found once. The data were obtained in a study of T cells in Graves' hyperthyroidism and ophthalmopathy. Germline lookup yields CDR1 MGHDK and CDR2 SYGVNS. The CDR3 runs 14 residues. The germline V and J ends were trimmed by 5 bases and 9 bases, with 14 bases remaining between them. The PBMCs were sourced from fresh peripheral blood (approximately 10 ml).

The TCR originated in a woman younger than 45 with Graves' hyperthyroidism. Input material: blood. This chain links TRBV25-1 with TRBJ1-6; a weak D match, TRBD1 (5 bases). The CDR3 DNA reads TGTGCCAGCAGTCCAGGGCATTGGGGTTCACCCCTCCACTTT. Its protein is CASSPGHWGSPLHF.